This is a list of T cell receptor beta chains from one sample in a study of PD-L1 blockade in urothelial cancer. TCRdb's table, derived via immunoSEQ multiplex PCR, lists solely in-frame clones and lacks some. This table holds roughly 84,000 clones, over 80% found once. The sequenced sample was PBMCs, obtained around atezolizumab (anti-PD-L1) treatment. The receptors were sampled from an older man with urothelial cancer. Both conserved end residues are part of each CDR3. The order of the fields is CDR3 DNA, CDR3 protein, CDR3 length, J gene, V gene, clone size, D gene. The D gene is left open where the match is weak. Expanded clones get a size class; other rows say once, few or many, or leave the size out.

TGTGCCTGGAGTGATGGGGCCCTCAATCAGCCCCAGCATTTT | CAWSDGALNQPQHF | 14 | TRBJ1-5 | TRBV30 | . | .
TGTGCCACCAGCAGAGCCGGGACAGGGTTCGACGAGCAGTACTTC | CATSRAGTGFDEQYF | 15 | TRBJ2-7 | TRBV15 | . | TRBD1
TGTGCCAGCATTCCAGGACTAGCGGGGGAGAGCTCCTACGAGCAGTACTTC | CASIPGLAGESSYEQYF | 17 | TRBJ2-7 | TRBV2 | . | TRBD2
TGTGCCACCAGCAACAGGGGGGATGATCATGAAGGTGAGCAGTTCTTC | CATSNRGDDHEGEQFF | 16 | TRBJ2-1 | TRBV15 | . | TRBD1
TGTGCCAGCAGCCTAACAGGGGGCACCGGGGAGCTGTTTTTT | CASSLTGGTGELFF | 14 | TRBJ2-2 | TRBV7-8 | . | TRBD1
TGTGCCACCAGCAGAGATGTACAGGGATCAAGACTAGCGGCCTACGAGCAGTACTTC | CATSRDVQGSRLAAYEQYF | 19 | TRBJ2-7 | TRBV15 | . | TRBD2
TGTGCCAGTAGTATACTCCCGGACAGATACTCTGGAAACACCATATATTTT | CASSILPDRYSGNTIYF | 17 | TRBJ1-3 | TRBV19 | . | .
TGTGCCAGCAGCTTAAGGGGAGGGGGACTAGCGACCACGAACACCGGGGAGCTGTTTTTT | CASSLRGGGLATTNTGELFF | 20 | TRBJ2-2 | TRBV7-3 | once | TRBD2
TGTGCCATCAGTGGAGCGGCGGGGCGCTACAATGAGCAGTTCTTC | CAISGAAGRYNEQFF | 15 | TRBJ2-1 | TRBV10-3 | . | .
TGTGCCAGCAGCCCCTCGGGCGGGCAGGGGGCCCAAGAGACCCAGTACTTC | CASSPSGGQGAQETQYF | 17 | TRBJ2-5 | TRBV5-4 | . | TRBD1
TGTGCCAGCAGTCTACAGGGCCGGACTGAAGCTTTCTTT | CASSLQGRTEAFF | 13 | TRBJ1-1 | TRBV6-5 | . | .